Included here is one T cell receptor beta chain sequence, with context. Its antigen is not identified. V shed 4 bases and J 4 bases; nucleotides not matched to a gene: 8. The CDR3 consists of 15 residues. The germline V gene encodes CDR1 SGHNT and CDR2 YYREEE (reference sequence). The source of the sample is a study of cytomegalovirus exposure and HLA in healthy donors. General study points: Researchers reportedly found TCR beta sequences accurately predicted most subjects' HLA-A and HLA-B alleles.

Primers included in the PCR were 60 Vbeta and 13 Jbeta primers. Per the original data handling: It was a later analysis that counted tens of millions of unique TCR beta chains, of which about 10 million were shared. Sequencing used immunoSEQ multiplex PCR; TCRdb keeps in-frame clones, though not all of them. That table gives V, J and clone size, and the DNA gave D and trimming. The sample includes around 60,000 clones. This sequence joins TRBV5-4 and TRBJ2-3, with 8 bases aligning to TRBD2. The sequence derives from a woman aged 18-35 years in good health and CMV-seronegative. Material for sequencing was PBMCs. The CDR3 bases are TGTGCCAGCAGCCACGAGCGGGAGTCCGCAGATACGCAGTATTTT. Translated: CASSHERESADTQYF.